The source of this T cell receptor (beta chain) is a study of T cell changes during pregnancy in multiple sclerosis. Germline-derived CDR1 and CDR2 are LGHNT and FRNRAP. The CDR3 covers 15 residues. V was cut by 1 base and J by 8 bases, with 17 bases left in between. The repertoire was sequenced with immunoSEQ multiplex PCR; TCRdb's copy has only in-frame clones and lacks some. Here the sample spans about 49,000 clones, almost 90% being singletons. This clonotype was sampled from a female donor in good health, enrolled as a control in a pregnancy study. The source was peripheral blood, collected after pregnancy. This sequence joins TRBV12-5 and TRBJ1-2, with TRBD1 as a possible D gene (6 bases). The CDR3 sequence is CASGLGGGPGSGYTF. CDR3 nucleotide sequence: TGTGCTAGTGGTTTGGGGGGGGGCCCCGGGTCCGGCTACACCTTC. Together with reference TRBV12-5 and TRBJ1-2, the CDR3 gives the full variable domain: DARVTQTPRHKVTEMGQEVTMRCQPILGHNTVFWYRQTMMQGLELLAYFRNRAPLDDSGMPKDRFSAEMPDATLATLKIQPSEPRDSAVYFCASGLGGGPGSGYTFGSGTRLTVV.